Listed below are T cell receptor beta chains from one sample, sequenced in a study of CD8+ T cells in alopecia areata. TCRdb's table, derived via immunoSEQ multiplex PCR, lists solely in-frame clones and lacks some. The sample contains fewer than 200,000 clones, 50% to 65% of which appear only once. Material: CD4+ T cells sorted from blood, obtained at week 24, from a patient treated with tofacitinib. The receptors originated from a human donor with alopecia areata. CDR3s include the opening cysteine and the closing phenylalanine or tryptophan. The D gene is left open where the match is weak. Expanded clones are given a class, and other clones once, few, many or no size at all.

J gene,CDR3 length,clone size,D gene,V gene,CDR3 protein,CDR3 DNA
TRBJ2-2,14,.,.,TRBV6-1,CASTGRLNTGELFF,TGTGCCAGCACGGGACGGCTGAACACCGGGGAGCTGTTTTTT
TRBJ2-4,14,.,.,TRBV10-1,CASSVGGDKNIQYF,TGCGCCAGCAGTGTCGGGGGAGACAAAAACATTCAGTACTTC
TRBJ1-5,12,.,.,TRBV18,CASSPSGQPQHF,TGTGCCAGCTCACCCTCGGGGCAGCCCCAGCATTTT
TRBJ2-5,15,.,TRBD1,TRBV10-2,CASSESGQGRETQYF,TGCGCCAGCAGTGAGTCGGGACAGGGACGGGAGACCCAGTACTTC
TRBJ2-1,10,many,.,TRBV5-1,CASGSNEQFF,TGCGCCAGCGGTTCCAATGAGCAGTTCTTC
TRBJ1-1,13,many,.,TRBV5-4,CASSSTGNTEAFF,TGTGCCAGCAGCTCGACAGGGAACACTGAAGCTTTCTTT
TRBJ1-1,15,.,.,TRBV30,CAWSFSRTAASEAFF,TGTGCCTGGAGTTTCTCAAGGACAGCCGCGTCTGAAGCTTTCTTT
TRBJ2-5,11,once,.,TRBV6-5,CASTSGVTQYF,TGTGCCAGCACCTCTGGGGTGACCCAGTACTTC
TRBJ1-2,15,.,TRBD1,TRBV23-1,CASSQTDRANYGYTF,TGCGCCAGCAGTCAAACGGACAGGGCTAACTATGGCTACACCTTC
TRBJ2-3,13,.,.,TRBV28,CASSLSLADTQYF,TGTGCCAGCAGTTTGAGTCTAGCAGATACGCAGTATTTT
TRBJ2-7,14,.,.,TRBV5-7,CASSLRSFSYEQYF,TGTGCCAGCAGCTTACGAAGCTTTTCCTACGAGCAGTACTTC
TRBJ2-4,15,.,TRBD1,TRBV29-1,CSVETRQGAKNIQYF,TGCAGCGTTGAAACAAGACAGGGGGCCAAAAACATTCAGTACTTC
TRBJ2-2,13,few,.,TRBV29-1,CSVDGGNTGELFF,TGCAGCGTTGATGGGGGGAACACCGGGGAGCTGTTTTTT
TRBJ1-1,13,.,.,TRBV29-1,CSVDRGYDTEAFF,TGCAGCGTTGATCGGGGCTACGACACTGAAGCTTTCTTT
TRBJ1-1,14,.,TRBD1,TRBV19,CASSLDREWNEAFF,TGTGCCAGTAGCCTCGACAGGGAGTGGAATGAAGCTTTCTTT
TRBJ2-5,13,.,TRBD2,TRBV29-1,CSVQLAGSETRYF,TGCAGCGTTCAACTAGCGGGGTCAGAGACCCGGTACTTC
TRBJ2-5,14,.,TRBD1,TRBV7-2,CASRLDRGRETQYF,TGTGCCAGCAGGCTAGACAGGGGGAGAGAGACCCAGTACTTC
TRBJ2-2,15,.,TRBD1,TRBV9,CASSVEQGDTGELFF,TGTGCCAGCAGCGTAGAGCAGGGGGATACCGGGGAGCTGTTTTTT
TRBJ1-2,13,.,.,TRBV9,CASSVVKPDGYTF,TGTGCCAGCAGCGTAGTGAAGCCGGATGGCTACACCTTC
TRBJ2-1,14,.,.,TRBV30,CAWSFGGHNNEQFF,TGTGCCTGGAGTTTTGGGGGACACAACAATGAGCAGTTCTTC
TRBJ2-1,15,.,TRBD2,TRBV5-1,CASSMSGGSYNEQFF,TGCGCCAGCAGCATGAGCGGGGGCTCCTACAATGAGCAGTTCTTC
TRBJ2-2,15,.,.,TRBV5-1,CASSLDTSNTGELFF,TGCGCCAGCAGCTTAGATACTTCGAACACCGGGGAGCTGTTTTTT
TRBJ2-1,16,.,.,TRBV30,CAWKIGGGWTYNEQFF,TGTGCCTGGAAGATTGGAGGAGGTTGGACATACAATGAGCAGTTCTTC
TRBJ2-6,15,.,.,TRBV30,CAWNSGRAGANVLTF,TGTGCCTGGAATTCGGGCAGGGCCGGGGCCAACGTCCTGACTTTC
TRBJ1-1,13,.,TRBD1,TRBV29-1,CSVDGRGYTEAFF,TGCAGCGTTGACGGCAGGGGGTACACTGAAGCTTTCTTT
TRBJ1-6,16,.,.,TRBV5-1,CASSWDGRSYNSPLHF,TGCGCCAGCAGTTGGGACGGCCGCTCCTATAATTCACCCCTCCACTTT
TRBJ2-5,14,.,.,TRBV6-5,CASRKRDLPETQYF,TGTGCCAGCAGAAAAAGGGACCTTCCGGAGACCCAGTACTTC